A selection of T cell receptor beta chains follows, all from one sample in a study of beta chain features in type 1 diabetes. The table came from immunoSEQ multiplex PCR; TCRdb's copy has only in-frame clones and leaves some out. Of about 710,000 clones listed, roughly an eighth were seen once; the top ten hold 0.04%. The sample was naive CD4+ T cells from blood. The receptors derive from a man aged 18 to 29 with type 1 diabetes. CDR3s include the opening cysteine and the closing phenylalanine or tryptophan. The D gene is left open where the match is weak. Where a row states a size, it is once, few, many or the class of an expanded clone; other rows omit it.

v_call,clone_size,j_call,d_call,cdr3_nt,cdr3_aa
TRBV7-2,few,TRBJ2-3,TRBD2,TGTGCCAGCAGCTTGGGCGGGGCGGGAGGTCCCACAGATACGCAGTATTTT,CASSLGGAGGPTDTQYF
TRBV29-1,few,TRBJ2-7,NA,TGCAGCGTTGAACAGGAAGGCTACGAGCAGTACTTC,CSVEQEGYEQYF
TRBV4-1,NA,TRBJ2-3,NA,TGCGCCAGCAGCCATGAGGGGGGCCTAACCGACGGTACGCAGTATTTT,CASSHEGGLTDGTQYF
TRBV28,NA,TRBJ1-2,NA,TGTGCCAGCAGTATAACACCTCAGGACTACTATGGCTACACCTTC,CASSITPQDYYGYTF
TRBV27,NA,TRBJ2-7,NA,TGTGCCAGCAGTTTTGTGTCGACGGCCCTGGGATCCTACGAGCAGTACTTC,CASSFVSTALGSYEQYF
TRBV2,NA,TRBJ2-1,NA,TGTGCCAGCAGCCTGGAAGGGGGAGGATACAATGAGCAGTTCTTC,CASSLEGGGYNEQFF
TRBV7-2,NA,TRBJ1-2,NA,TGTGCCAGCAGCCTTACGACAGATCAAGGCTACACCTTC,CASSLTTDQGYTF
TRBV4-1,NA,TRBJ2-6,NA,TGCGCCAGCAGCCAAGCCGGTCCGGCGGTCTCTGGGGCCAACGTCCTGACTTTC,CASSQAGPAVSGANVLTF
TRBV28,NA,TRBJ1-4,TRBD1,TGTGCCAGCAGTTTATCCGGGACAGCTTTTGAAAAACTGTTTTTT,CASSLSGTAFEKLFF
TRBV30,few,TRBJ2-5,NA,TGTGCCTGGAGTACTCACGGGGGTCAAGAGACCCAGTACTTC,CAWSTHGGQETQYF
TRBV11-2,NA,TRBJ1-2,NA,TGTGCCAGCAGGACAAGCGGCAGTTTGGACTATGGCTACACCTTC,CASRTSGSLDYGYTF
TRBV7-9,few,TRBJ2-3,NA,TGTGCCAGCAGCCTCACAGATACGCAGTATTTT,CASSLTDTQYF
TRBV9,few,TRBJ1-2,NA,TGTGCCAGTACAGGGCACTATGGCTACACCTTC,CASTGHYGYTF
TRBV7-2,NA,TRBJ2-3,TRBD2,TGTGCCAGCAGCTCCCTAGCTAGCGGGAGAAGCACAGATACGCAGTATTTT,CASSSLASGRSTDTQYF
TRBV4-3,NA,TRBJ1-6,NA,TGCGCCAGCAGCCAAGCGGGGCAGGGCAGTTCACCCCTCCACTTT,CASSQAGQGSSPLHF
TRBV7-9,NA,TRBJ2-5,TRBD2,TGTGCCAGCAGCGGACGGCTAGCGGGGTTACAAGAGACCCAGTACTTC,CASSGRLAGLQETQYF
TRBV28,few,TRBJ1-3,NA,TGTGCCAGCAGTTTGTCCTTGGGCGGTCTAAGCTCTGGAAACACCATATATTTT,CASSLSLGGLSSGNTIYF
TRBV5-6,NA,TRBJ2-7,NA,TGTGCCAGCAGCTTTCGACAGTCGAAGTACTTC,CASSFRQSKYF
TRBV5-1,NA,TRBJ2-1,TRBD2,TGCGCCAGCAGCAAGAGCGGGGGCGATGAGCAGTTCTTC,CASSKSGGDEQFF
TRBV15,few,TRBJ2-7,TRBD1,TGTGCCACCAGCAGGGACAGGGGACAGGGTCTTCGGGAGCAGTACTTC,CATSRDRGQGLREQYF
TRBV29-1,NA,TRBJ2-7,TRBD2,TGCAGCGTTGACCTAATAACGCGGGAGCATGGTAAAGAGTCCTACGAGCAGTACTTC,CSVDLITREHGKESYEQYF
TRBV4-3,NA,TRBJ2-7,NA,TGCGCCAGCAGCCAAGATGCGGTGAGCTACGAGCAGTACTTC,CASSQDAVSYEQYF
TRBV2,NA,TRBJ1-2,TRBD1,TGTGCCAGCAGTGGAGGACAGGGAGGCGGCTACACCTTC,CASSGGQGGGYTF
TRBV7-3,few,TRBJ2-1,TRBD1,TGTGCCAGCAGCCGCCTGGGACAGCCTAATGAGCAGTTCTTC,CASSRLGQPNEQFF
TRBV5-4,NA,TRBJ1-1,NA,TGTGCCAGCAGCCGACTTACAGGCTCCTCTGAAGCTTTCTTT,CASSRLTGSSEAFF
TRBV2,NA,TRBJ1-3,NA,TGTGCCAGCACCGGAAACACCATATATTTT,CASTGNTIYF
TRBV19,NA,TRBJ1-5,NA,TGTGCCAGTAGCCCTTCTGAACTCCAGCCCCAGCATTTT,CASSPSELQPQHF
TRBV5-1,few,TRBJ2-3,TRBD2,TGCGCCAGCAGCTTGGGTAGCGGGAGGACCACAGATACGCAGTATTTT,CASSLGSGRTTDTQYF
TRBV5-1,few,TRBJ2-3,TRBD2,TGCGCCAGCAGCTATACCGGGACTATAACCACAGATACGCAGTATTTT,CASSYTGTITTDTQYF
TRBV7-9,few,TRBJ2-7,NA,TGTGCCAGCAGCACCCCTGGGGCCCCTCCCTACGAGCAGTACTTC,CASSTPGAPPYEQYF
TRBV29-1,NA,TRBJ2-1,TRBD2,TGCAGCGTTCTTCCACAGCGGGAGAAGGGTGAGCAGTTCTTC,CSVLPQREKGEQFF
TRBV15,NA,TRBJ1-5,NA,TGTGCCACCAGCAGAGATACTCAGCCCCAGCATTTT,CATSRDTQPQHF